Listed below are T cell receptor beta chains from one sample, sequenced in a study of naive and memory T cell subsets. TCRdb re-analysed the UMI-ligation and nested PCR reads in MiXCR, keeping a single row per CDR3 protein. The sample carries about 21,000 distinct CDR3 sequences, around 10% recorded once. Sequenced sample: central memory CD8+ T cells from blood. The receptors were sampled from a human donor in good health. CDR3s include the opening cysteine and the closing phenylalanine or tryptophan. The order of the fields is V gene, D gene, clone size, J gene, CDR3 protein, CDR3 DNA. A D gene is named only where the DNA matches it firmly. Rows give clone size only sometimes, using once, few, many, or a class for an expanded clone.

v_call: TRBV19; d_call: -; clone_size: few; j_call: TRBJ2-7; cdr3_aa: CASSRGTTPYEQYF; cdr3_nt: TGTGCCAGTAGTAGGGGGACGACCCCCTACGAGCAGTACTTC
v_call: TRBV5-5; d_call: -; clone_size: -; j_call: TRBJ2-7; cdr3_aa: CASSPGWNYEQYF; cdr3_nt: TGTGCCAGCAGCCCGGGTTGGAACTACGAGCAGTACTTC
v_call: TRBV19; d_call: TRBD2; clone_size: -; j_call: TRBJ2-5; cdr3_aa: CASSMVAGQQETQYF; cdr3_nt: TGTGCCAGTAGTATGGTAGCGGGTCAACAAGAGACCCAGTACTTC
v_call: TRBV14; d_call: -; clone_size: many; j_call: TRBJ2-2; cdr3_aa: CASSQAHYTGELFF; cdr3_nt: TGTGCCAGCAGCCAGGCCCATTACACCGGGGAGCTGTTTTTT
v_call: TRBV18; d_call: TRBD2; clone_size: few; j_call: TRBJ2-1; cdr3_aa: CASSRTSGGSYNEQFF; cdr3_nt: TGTGCCAGCTCACGGACTAGCGGGGGCTCCTACAATGAGCAGTTCTTC
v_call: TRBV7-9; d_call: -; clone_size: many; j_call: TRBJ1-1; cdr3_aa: CASSFLPAGGTEAFF; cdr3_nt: TGTGCCAGCAGCTTTTTACCCGCGGGGGGCACTGAAGCTTTCTTT
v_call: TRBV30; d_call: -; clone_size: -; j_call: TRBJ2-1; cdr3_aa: CAWTQPDRSSSYNEQFF; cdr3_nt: TGTGCCTGGACCCAGCCGGACAGATCGAGCTCCTACAATGAGCAGTTCTTC
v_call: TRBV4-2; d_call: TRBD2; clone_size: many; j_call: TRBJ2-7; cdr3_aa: CASSRGLAGEGGEQYF; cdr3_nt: TGTGCCAGCAGCCGAGGACTAGCGGGAGAGGGAGGCGAGCAGTACTTC
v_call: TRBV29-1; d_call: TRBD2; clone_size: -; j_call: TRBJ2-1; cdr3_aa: CSVVGLGYNEQFF; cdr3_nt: TGCAGCGTTGTAGGACTAGGCTACAATGAGCAGTTCTTC
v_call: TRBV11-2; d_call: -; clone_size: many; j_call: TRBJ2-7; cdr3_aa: CATGPSHSYEQYF; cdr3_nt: TGTGCCACGGGTCCATCCCATTCCTACGAGCAGTACTTC
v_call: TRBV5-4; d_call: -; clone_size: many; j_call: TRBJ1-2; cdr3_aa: CASSFTGGYTF; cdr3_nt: TGTGCCAGCAGCTTTACTGGGGGCTACACCTTC
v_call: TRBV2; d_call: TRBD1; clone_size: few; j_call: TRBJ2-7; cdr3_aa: CASSVTGGPTYEQYF; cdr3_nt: TGTGCCAGCAGTGTTACAGGGGGCCCCACCTACGAGCAGTACTTC
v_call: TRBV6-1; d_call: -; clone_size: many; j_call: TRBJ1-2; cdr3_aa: CASSDGEGLYGYTF; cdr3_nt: TGTGCCAGCAGTGACGGGGAGGGCCTCTATGGCTACACCTTC
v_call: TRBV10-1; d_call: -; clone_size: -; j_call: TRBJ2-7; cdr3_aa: CASSGQANEQYF; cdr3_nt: TGCGCCAGCAGTGGACAGGCTAACGAGCAGTACTTC
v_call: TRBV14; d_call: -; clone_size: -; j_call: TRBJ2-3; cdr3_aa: CASSQFQIADTQYF; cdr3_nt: TGTGCCAGCAGCCAGTTTCAAATCGCAGATACGCAGTATTTT
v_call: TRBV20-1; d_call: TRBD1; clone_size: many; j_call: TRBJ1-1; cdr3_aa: CSARTGDTEAFF; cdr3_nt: TGCAGTGCTAGGACAGGGGACACTGAAGCTTTCTTT
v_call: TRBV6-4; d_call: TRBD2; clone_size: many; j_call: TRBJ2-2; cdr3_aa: CASSDTSGSTGELFF; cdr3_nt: TGTGCCAGCAGTGACACTAGCGGGAGCACCGGGGAGCTGTTTTTT
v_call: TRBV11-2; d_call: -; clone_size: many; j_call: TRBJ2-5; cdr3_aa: CASSNTGKGQETQYF; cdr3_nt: TGTGCCAGCAGTAACACAGGGAAAGGACAAGAGACCCAGTACTTC
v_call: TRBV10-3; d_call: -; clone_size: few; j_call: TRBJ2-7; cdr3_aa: CAILDEGDSEQYF; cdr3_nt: TGTGCCATACTGGATGAGGGAGATTCCGAGCAGTACTTC
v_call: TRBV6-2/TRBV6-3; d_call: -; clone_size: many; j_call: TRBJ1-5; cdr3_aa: CASSYVGPNQPQHF; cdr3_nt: TGTGCCAGCAGTTACGTGGGTCCCAATCAGCCCCAGCATTTT